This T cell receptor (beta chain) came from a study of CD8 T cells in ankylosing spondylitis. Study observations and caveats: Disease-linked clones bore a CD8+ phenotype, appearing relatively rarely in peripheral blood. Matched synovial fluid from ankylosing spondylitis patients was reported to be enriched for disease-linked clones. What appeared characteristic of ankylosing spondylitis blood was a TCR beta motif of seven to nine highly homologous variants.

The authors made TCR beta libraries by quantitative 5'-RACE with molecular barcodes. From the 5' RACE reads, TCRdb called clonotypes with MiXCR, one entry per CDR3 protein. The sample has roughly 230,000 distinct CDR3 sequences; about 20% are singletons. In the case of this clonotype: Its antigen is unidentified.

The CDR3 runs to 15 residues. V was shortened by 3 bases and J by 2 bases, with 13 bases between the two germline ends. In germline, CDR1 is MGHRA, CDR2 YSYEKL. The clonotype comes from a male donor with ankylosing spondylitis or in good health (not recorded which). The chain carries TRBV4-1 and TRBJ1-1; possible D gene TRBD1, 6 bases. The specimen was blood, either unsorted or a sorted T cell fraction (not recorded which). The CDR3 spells CASSQRDIGNTEAFF. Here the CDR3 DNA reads TGCGCCAGCAGCCAGAGGGACATTGGAAACACTGAAGCTTTCTTT.